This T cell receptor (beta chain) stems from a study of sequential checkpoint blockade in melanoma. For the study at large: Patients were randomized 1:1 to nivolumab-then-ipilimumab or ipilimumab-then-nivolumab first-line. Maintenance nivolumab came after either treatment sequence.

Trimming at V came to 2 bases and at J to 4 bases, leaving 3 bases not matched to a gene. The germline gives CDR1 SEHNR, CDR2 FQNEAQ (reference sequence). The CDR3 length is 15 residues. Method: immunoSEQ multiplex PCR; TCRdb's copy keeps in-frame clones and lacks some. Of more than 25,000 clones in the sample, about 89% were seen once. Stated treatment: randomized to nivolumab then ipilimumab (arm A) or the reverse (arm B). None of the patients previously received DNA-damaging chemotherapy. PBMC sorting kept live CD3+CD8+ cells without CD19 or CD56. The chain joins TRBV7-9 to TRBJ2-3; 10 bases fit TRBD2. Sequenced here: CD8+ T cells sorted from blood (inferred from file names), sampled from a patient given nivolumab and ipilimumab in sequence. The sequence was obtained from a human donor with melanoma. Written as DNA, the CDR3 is TGTGCCAGCAGCTTATTAGCGGGAGGAGCAGATACGCAGTATTTT. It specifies CASSLLAGGADTQYF.